This TCR beta chain was captured in a study of blood T cells in healthy people across ages. Study-wide results and limits: Older age went with lower TCR beta diversity per million T cells, in a roughly linear way.

To note about this clonotype: The antigen is unknown.

The CDR3 totals 15 residues. Unmatched junction bases numbered 5, after V lost 5 bases and J lost 7 bases. Germline lookup yields CDR1 SNHLY and CDR2 FYNNEI. Using a J-beta primer mix together with a sample-barcoded 5' primer, a second PCR was run for 7 to 11 cycles. TCRdb reanalysed the 5' RACE reads using MiXCR and keeps one entry per CDR3 protein. There are approximately 900,000 distinct CDR3 sequences in the sample; almost 30% occur only once, and about 10% lies in the top ten. These records were also assigned to another study, of T cells of mothers and their children.

The genes are TRBV2 and TRBJ2-2; TRBD2 aligns across 12 bases. This TCR was recovered from a woman aged 40 to 55 in good health. The sample was blood. This CDR3 reads CASSRTSGAFGELFF. The CDR3, as DNA: TGTGCCAGCAGTCGGACTAGCGGGGCCTTCGGGGAGCTGTTTTTT.